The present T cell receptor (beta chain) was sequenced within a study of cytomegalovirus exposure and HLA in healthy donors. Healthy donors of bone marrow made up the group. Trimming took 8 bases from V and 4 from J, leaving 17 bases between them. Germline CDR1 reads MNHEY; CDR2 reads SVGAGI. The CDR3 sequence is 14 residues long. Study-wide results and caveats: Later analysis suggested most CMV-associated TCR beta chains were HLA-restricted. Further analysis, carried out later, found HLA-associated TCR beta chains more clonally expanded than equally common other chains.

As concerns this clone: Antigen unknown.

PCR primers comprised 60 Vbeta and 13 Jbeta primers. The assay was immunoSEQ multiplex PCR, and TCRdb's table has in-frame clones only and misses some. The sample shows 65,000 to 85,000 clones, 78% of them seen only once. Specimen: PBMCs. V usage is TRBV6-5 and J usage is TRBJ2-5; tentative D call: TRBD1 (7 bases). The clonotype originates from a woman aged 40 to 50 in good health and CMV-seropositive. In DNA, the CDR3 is TGTGCCAGCCAGGGGGAGGCTCCTTCAGAGACCCAGTACTTC. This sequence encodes CASQGEAPSETQYF.